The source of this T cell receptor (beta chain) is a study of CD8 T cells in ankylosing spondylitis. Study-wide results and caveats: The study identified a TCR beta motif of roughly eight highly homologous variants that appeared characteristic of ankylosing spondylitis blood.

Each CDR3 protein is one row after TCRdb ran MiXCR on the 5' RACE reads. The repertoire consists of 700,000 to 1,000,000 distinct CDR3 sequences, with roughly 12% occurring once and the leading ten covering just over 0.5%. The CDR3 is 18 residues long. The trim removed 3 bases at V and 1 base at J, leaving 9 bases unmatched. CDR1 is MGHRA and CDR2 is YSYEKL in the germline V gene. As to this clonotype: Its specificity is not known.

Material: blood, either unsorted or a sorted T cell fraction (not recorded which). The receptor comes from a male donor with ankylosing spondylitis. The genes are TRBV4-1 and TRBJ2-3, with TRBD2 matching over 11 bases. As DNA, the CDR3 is TGCGCCAGCAGCCAGCCAAAACTAGCGGGGGCCCGCACAGATACGCAGTATTTT. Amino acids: CASSQPKLAGARTDTQYF.